Only a few counts were recorded for the clone carrying this TCR beta chain. V trimming: 5 bases; J trimming: 4 bases; junction bases outside the gene matches: 9. Germline values: CDR1 MDHEN, CDR2 SYDVKM. This CDR3 is built from 15 residues. Using its own MiXCR run on the RT-PCR reads, TCRdb lists one record per CDR3 protein. The table lists hundreds of thousands of distinct CDR3 sequences, approximately 15% of them singletons. The specimen was memory CD4+ T cells from blood. This TCR came from a female donor in good health, serving as a healthy control. The chain joins TRBV28 to TRBJ1-1; TRBD1 matches 8 bases. CDR3 coding DNA: TGTGCCAGCAGTCCCGGACAGGGTGGCCCCACTGAAGCTTTCTTT. Translating it yields CASSPGQGGPTEAFF.